The 2 T cell receptor beta chains below come from one sample, sequenced in a study of blood T cell repertoires in COVID-19. Method: immunoSEQ multiplex PCR; TCRdb's copy keeps in-frame clones and lacks some. The table lists approximately 180,000 clones, around 90% of them singletons. Input material: peripheral blood. The receptor source for this set is a man between 45 and 60 years old with acute or convalescent COVID-19.

This clone was picked up many times. This chain connects TRBV5-1 to TRBJ1-1; D gene unclear. Germline V lookup: CDR1 SGHRS, CDR2 YFSETQ. The CDR3 spans 15 residues. Trimming cost V 1 base and J 3 bases, with 13 bases left between them. CDR3 protein: CASSLFGTVDTEAFF. CDR3 in DNA: TGCGCCAGCAGCTTGTTCGGTACGGTGGACACTGAAGCTTTCTTT.

The genes are TRBV13 and TRBJ2-7; a weak D match, TRBD1 (6 bases). Germline-derived CDR1 and CDR2 are PRHDT and FYEKMQ (reference sequence). V was shortened by 0 bases and J by 11 bases, with 11 bases between the two germline ends. CDR3 size: 12 residues. DNA for the CDR3: TGTGCCAGCAGCTTAGGTGCAGGGGCGAAGTACTTC. The encoded protein is CASSLGAGAKYF.